This note documents a single TCR beta chain sequence. The data belong to a study of T cell changes during pregnancy in multiple sclerosis. The V segment lost 6 bases and the J segment 5 bases; nucleotides outside the gene matches: 4. The germline V gene encodes CDR1 SGHKS and CDR2 YYEKEE (reference sequence). This CDR3 spans 13 amino acids. Sequencing was performed with immunoSEQ multiplex PCR; in TCRdb, only in-frame clones are kept and a portion is missing. Of about 75,000 clones in the sample, 70% to 90% were seen once. The chain carries TRBV5-5 and TRBJ1-5; 8 bases agree with TRBD1. This TCR was sampled from a female donor in good health, enrolled as a control in a pregnancy study. The sample was peripheral blood, taken in the first trimester of pregnancy. The CDR3 reads CASKLTGDQPQHF. Written as DNA, the CDR3 is TGTGCCAGCAAATTGACAGGGGATCAGCCCCAGCATTTT.